This TCR beta chain originates from a study of response to subunit inactivated influenza vaccine. The table lists this clonotype with a few counts. This CDR3 comprises 17 residues. With 6 bases clipped from V and 0 bases from J, the junction kept 7 bases outside the gene matches. Germline V gene data show CDR1 as MNHNS and CDR2 as SASEGT. TCRdb re-derived calls from the RT-PCR reads in MiXCR, one entry per CDR3 protein. The sample holds approximately 500,000 distinct CDR3 sequences; approximately 22% are singletons and the top ten take 2.5% to 3.5%. These data also formed part of another study, on T cells expressing NK-cell markers. That paper adds: TCR beta cDNA was made by 5'RACE template switching with UMIs. Underlying the TCR beta repertoires were sorted CD3+CD56+NKG2C+, CD3+CD56+NKG2C- and CD3+CD56-NKG2C+ T cells. The share of CD8+ T cells held by dominant NKG2C+ clonotypes was 1.0-7.0% in about 6 donors. One observes that, in a few donors, these clonotypes were also the leading ones within the CD3+CD56-NKG2C+ fraction. Clones of NKG2C+ T cells that had expanded were of unclear HCMV specificity.

The receptor comes from a middle-aged man who received an inactivated influenza vaccine. The source material was CD4+ T cells sorted from PBMCs, sampled 12 days after vaccination. This chain joins TRBV6-1 and TRBJ1-5, with 11 bases matching TRBD1. Written as DNA, the CDR3 is TGTGCCAGCAGCCTCAGGACAGGGGGCGATAGCAATCAGCCCCAGCATTTT. Protein product: CASSLRTGGDSNQPQHF.